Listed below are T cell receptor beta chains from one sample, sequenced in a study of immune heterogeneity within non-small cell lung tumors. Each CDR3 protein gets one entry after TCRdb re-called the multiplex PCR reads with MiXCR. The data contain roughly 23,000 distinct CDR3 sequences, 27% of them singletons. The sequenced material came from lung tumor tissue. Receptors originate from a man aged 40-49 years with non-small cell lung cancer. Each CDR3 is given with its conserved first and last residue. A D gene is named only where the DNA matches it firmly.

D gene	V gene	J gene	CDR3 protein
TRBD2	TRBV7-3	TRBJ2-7	CASSLKPPLAGGAYEQYF
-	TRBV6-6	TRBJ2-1	CASSYRKGGEQFF
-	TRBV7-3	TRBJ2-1	CASSLTSDGEQFF
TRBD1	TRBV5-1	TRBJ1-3	CASSLGQGLTSGNTIYF
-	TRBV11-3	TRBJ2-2	CASSLAVAGELFF
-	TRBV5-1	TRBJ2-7	CASSLQGSGSYEQYF
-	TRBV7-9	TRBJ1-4	CASSLGSRAEKLFF
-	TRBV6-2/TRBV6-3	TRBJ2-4	CASSRDLRAKNIQYF
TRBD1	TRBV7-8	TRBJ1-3	CASSFLQGSGNTIYF
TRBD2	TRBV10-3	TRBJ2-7	CAAAPTLADSYEQYF
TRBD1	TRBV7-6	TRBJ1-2	CASSLGTGGGYTF
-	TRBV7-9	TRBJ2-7	CASSSSGTPTYEQYF
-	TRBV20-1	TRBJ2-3	CSVRRVDTQYF
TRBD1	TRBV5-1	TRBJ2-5	CASSLAGQGAETQYF
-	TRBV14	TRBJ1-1	CASKRGLSTEAFF
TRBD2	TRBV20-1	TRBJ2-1	CSALWTSGRGYNEQFF
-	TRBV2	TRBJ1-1	CASMARPNTEAFF
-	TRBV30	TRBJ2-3	CAWRHSLGADTQYF
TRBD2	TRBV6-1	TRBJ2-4	CASTGAGAKPSVKNIQYF
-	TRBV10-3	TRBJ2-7	CAISEGSGSAEQYF